This TCR beta chain was profiled in a study of blood T cell repertoires in COVID-19. Looked up from germline, CDR1 is LNHDA and CDR2 is SQIVND (reference sequence). Trimming shortened V by 6 bases and J by 1 base, and 6 bases separated the two germline ends. The CDR3 is made up of 12 amino acids. Individuals drawn from under 30 US areas were roughly 18 to 95 years old. In the original workflow: Cell counts per sample came from amplifying reference gene primers. Produced via immunoSEQ multiplex PCR; TCRdb's table is partial and in-frame only. V and J calls and clone size are those listed in that table; D and trimming were worked out from the DNA. This table holds fewer than 500,000 clones, 85% to 90% found once.

The V and J genes are TRBV19 and TRBJ1-1; no reliable D call. This TCR derives from a woman younger than 45 with acute COVID-19. The sample consisted of PBMCs or T cells enriched from blood (not recorded which). This chain's CDR3 is CASRGPNTEAFF. CDR3 DNA: TGTGCCAGTAGGGGCCCGAACACTGAAGCTTTCTTT.